The 5 T cell receptor beta chains below all came from one sample that was sequenced in a study of PD-L1 blockade in urothelial cancer. Generated by immunoSEQ multiplex PCR, the TCRdb table keeps only in-frame clones and is missing some. The sample records around 49,000 clones, roughly four fifths being singletons. Time point in this sample: peripheral blood 6 weeks after treatment start. The input for sequencing was PBMCs, taken around atezolizumab (anti-PD-L1) treatment. The source of these receptors is a man between 60 and 75 years old with urothelial cancer.

The chain employs TRBV6-1 and TRBJ2-3; TRBD1 aligns across 8 bases. The germline gives CDR1 MNHNS, CDR2 SASEGT. The CDR3 loop spans 14 amino acids. V dropped 7 bases and J dropped 3; count of bases not matched to a gene: 6. DNA of the CDR3: TGTGCCAGCATTGTCGACAGGGGAACAGATACGCAGTATTTT. It yields the protein CASIVDRGTDTQYF.

The chain couples TRBV18 to TRBJ1-1; tentatively, D is TRBD1 (5 bases). Germline V gene data show CDR1 as KGHSH and CDR2 as LQKENI. The ends were cut back, 3 bases at V and 5 bases at J, with 16 bases in the middle. This CDR3 is 15 amino acids long. CDR3 sequence: CASSPGQGVGTEAFF. CDR3 coding DNA: TGTGCCAGCTCACCCGGGCAAGGGGTAGGAACTGAAGCTTTCTTT. The full variable domain, its missing parts supplied by reference TRBV18 and TRBJ1-1, is NAGVMQNPRHLVRRRGQEARLRCSPMKGHSHVYWYRQLPEEGLKFMVYLQKENIIDESGMPKERFSAEFPKEGPSILRIQQVVRGDSAAYFCASSPGQGVGTEAFFGQGTRLTVV.

V is TRBV2 and J is TRBJ1-3; TRBD1 matches at 7 bases. The germline CDR1 and CDR2 sequences are SNHLY and FYNNEI. Germline trimming cut 6 bases from V and 3 bases from J; bases unmatched to any gene: 5. CDR3 size: 14 residues. The CDR3 bases are TGTGCCAGCAGGACAGGGTTATTTGGAAACACCATATATTTT. It yields the protein CASRTGLFGNTIYF. Supplemented by reference TRBV2 and TRBJ1-3, the full variable domain reads EPEVTQTPSHQVTQMGQEVILRCVPISNHLYFYWYRQILGQKVEFLVSFYNNEISEKSEIFDDQFSVERPDGSNFTLKIRSTKLEDSAMYFCASRTGLFGNTIYFGEGSWLTVV.

CDR3 nucleotides: TGTGCCAGCAGTTACGATCAGCGGGCGAACACCGGGGAGCTGTTTTTT. It specifies CASSYDQRANTGELFF. The genes are TRBV6-5 and TRBJ2-2; D is perhaps TRBD2 (6 bases). CDR1 is MNHEY and CDR2 is SVGAGI in the germline V gene. Trimming shortened V by 2 bases and J by 0 bases, and 10 bases separated the two germline ends. This CDR3 has 16 amino acids.

The chain employs TRBV28 and TRBJ2-2; a weak D match, TRBD2 (5 bases). The CDR3 extends over 13 amino acids. V was pared by 6 bases and J by 8 bases, with 13 bases between. The germline V gene encodes CDR1 MDHEN and CDR2 SYDVKM. CDR3 sequence: CASRPLTTGELFF. In nucleotides, the CDR3 is TGTGCCAGCAGACCATTGACTACTGGGGAGCTGTTTTTT.